This T cell receptor beta chain was captured by sequencing in a study of T cells in Graves' hyperthyroidism and ophthalmopathy. Findings and limits, study-wide: Among thyroid clonotypes expanded above 0.001, most also appeared in blood.

Amplification targeted TCR beta CDR3 regions from RNA transcripts. When the TCR CDR3 underwent first-round RT-PCR, the HTBI primer set was used. TCRdb reanalysed the multiplex PCR reads using MiXCR and keeps one entry per CDR3 protein. The data show roughly 570,000 distinct CDR3 sequences, around 45% seen once. Notes on this clonotype: Its target is unknown.

Patients showing uncontrolled infection, other autoimmune disease, pregnancy or lactation were ineligible. The length of the CDR3 is 13 residues. V dropped 5 bases and J dropped 4 bases, with 9 bases sitting between them. The germline V gene encodes CDR1 LNHDA and CDR2 SQIVND (reference sequence). This clonotype originated in an adult woman with Graves' disease, either hyperthyroidism or ophthalmopathy (not recorded which). This chain joins TRBV19 and TRBJ2-1; D might be TRBD1 (5 bases). The sequenced sample consisted of peripheral blood or thyroid tissue (not recorded which). Here the CDR3 DNA reads TGTGCCAGTAGTCGGACACTTTACAATGAGCAGTTCTTC. Translation: CASSRTLYNEQFF. Supplemented by reference TRBV19 and TRBJ2-1, the full variable domain reads DGGITQSPKYLFRKEGQNVTLSCEQNLNHDAMYWYRQDPGQGLRLIYYSQIVNDFQKGDIAEGYSVSREKKESFPLTVTSAQKNPTAFYLCASSRTLYNEQFFGPGTRLTVL.